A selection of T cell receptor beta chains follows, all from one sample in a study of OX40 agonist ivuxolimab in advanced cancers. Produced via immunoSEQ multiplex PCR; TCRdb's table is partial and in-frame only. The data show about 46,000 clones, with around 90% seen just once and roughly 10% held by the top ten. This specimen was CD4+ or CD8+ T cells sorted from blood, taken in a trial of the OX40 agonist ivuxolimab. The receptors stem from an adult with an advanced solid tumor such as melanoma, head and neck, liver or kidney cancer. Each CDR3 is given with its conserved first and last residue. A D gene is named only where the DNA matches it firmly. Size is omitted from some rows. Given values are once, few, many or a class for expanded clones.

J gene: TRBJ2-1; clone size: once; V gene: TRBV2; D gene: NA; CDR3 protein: CASSEWRVSNEQFF; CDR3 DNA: TGTGCCAGCAGTGAGTGGAGGGTTTCCAATGAGCAGTTCTTC
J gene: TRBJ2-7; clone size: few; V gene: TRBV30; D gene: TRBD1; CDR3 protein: CAWRGTGGRLEQYF; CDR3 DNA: TGTGCCTGGAGGGGGACAGGGGGCCGACTCGAGCAGTACTTC
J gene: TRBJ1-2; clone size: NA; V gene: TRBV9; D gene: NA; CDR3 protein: CASSAWDTSYGYTF; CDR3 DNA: TGTGCCAGCAGCGCCTGGGACACTTCCTATGGCTACACCTTC
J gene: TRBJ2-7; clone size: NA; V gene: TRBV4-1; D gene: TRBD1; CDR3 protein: CASSQLAPLGQNYYEQYF; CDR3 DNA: TGCGCCAGCAGCCAGCTGGCGCCGTTGGGACAGAATTACTACGAGCAGTACTTC
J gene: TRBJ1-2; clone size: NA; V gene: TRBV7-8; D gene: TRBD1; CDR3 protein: CASSTDRASGYTF; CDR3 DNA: TGTGCCAGCAGCACGGACAGGGCATCTGGCTACACCTTC
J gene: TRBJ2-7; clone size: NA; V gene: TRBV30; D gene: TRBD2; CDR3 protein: CAWKAGVTYEQYF; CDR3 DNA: TGTGCCTGGAAAGCGGGGGTTACCTACGAGCAGTACTTC
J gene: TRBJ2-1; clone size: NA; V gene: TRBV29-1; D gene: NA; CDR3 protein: CSVEGQGYYNEQFF; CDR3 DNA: TGCAGCGTTGAAGGGCAGGGGTACTACAATGAGCAGTTCTTC
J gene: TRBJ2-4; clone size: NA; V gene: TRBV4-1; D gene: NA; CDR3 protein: CASSQGAGVQYF; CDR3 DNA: TGCGCCAGCAGCCAGGGGGCGGGGGTTCAGTACTTC
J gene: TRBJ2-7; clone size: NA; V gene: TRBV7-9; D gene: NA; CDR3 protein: CASSLAGRTYEQYF; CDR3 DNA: TGTGCCAGCAGCTTAGCCGGCCGAACCTACGAGCAGTACTTC
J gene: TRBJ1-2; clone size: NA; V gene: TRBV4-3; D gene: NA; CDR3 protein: CASSQERGVPYGYTF; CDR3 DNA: TGCGCCAGCAGCCAAGAGAGGGGGGTCCCCTATGGTTACACCTTC
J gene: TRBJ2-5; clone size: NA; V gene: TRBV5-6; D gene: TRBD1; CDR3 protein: CASSFQGAETQYF; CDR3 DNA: TGTGCCAGCAGCTTTCAGGGGGCGGAGACCCAGTACTTC
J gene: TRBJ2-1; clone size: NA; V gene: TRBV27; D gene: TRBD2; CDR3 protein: CASSLVGGRGAYNEQFF; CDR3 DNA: TGTGCCAGCAGTTTAGTCGGCGGGAGGGGCGCCTACAATGAGCAGTTCTTC
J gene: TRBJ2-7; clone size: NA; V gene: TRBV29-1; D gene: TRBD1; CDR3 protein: CSVEVGTVSYEQYF; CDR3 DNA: TGCAGCGTTGAAGTCGGGACAGTGTCCTACGAGCAGTACTTC
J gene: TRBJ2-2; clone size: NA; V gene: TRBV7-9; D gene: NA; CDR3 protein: CASSIWVPGPISGELFF; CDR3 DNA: TGTGCCAGCAGCATCTGGGTTCCGGGCCCCATTTCCGGGGAGCTGTTTTTT
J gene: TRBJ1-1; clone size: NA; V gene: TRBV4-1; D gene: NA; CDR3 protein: CASSRGGPMNTEAFF; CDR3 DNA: TGCGCCAGCAGCCGGGGAGGACCCATGAACACTGAAGCTTTCTTT
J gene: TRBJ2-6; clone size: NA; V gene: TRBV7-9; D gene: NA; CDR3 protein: CASRPGANVLTF; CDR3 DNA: TGTGCCAGCAGACCGGGGGCCAACGTCCTGACTTTC
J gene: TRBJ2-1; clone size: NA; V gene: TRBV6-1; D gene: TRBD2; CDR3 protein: CASSDPVWRETNNEQFF; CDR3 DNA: TGTGCCAGCAGTGATCCGGTCTGGCGGGAGACTAACAATGAGCAGTTCTTC
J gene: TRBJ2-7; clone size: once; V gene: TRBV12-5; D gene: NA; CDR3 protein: CASGLAGVYEQYF; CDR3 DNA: TGTGCTAGTGGTTTGGCGGGGGTCTACGAGCAGTACTTC
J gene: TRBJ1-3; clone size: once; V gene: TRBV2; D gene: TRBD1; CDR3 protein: CASSQGQGSGNTIYF; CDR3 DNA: TGTGCCAGCAGTCAAGGACAGGGCTCTGGAAACACCATATATTTT
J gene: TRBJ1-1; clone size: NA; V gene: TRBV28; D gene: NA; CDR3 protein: CASSLWGLLEAFF; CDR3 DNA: TGTGCCAGCAGTTTATGGGGACTCCTGGAAGCTTTCTTT
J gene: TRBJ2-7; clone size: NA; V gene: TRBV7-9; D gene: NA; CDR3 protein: CASSPSYEQYF; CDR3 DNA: TGTGCCAGCAGTCCGAGTTACGAGCAGTACTTC
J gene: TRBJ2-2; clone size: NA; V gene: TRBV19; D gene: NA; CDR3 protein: CASSFLWPANTGELFF; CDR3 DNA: TGTGCCAGTAGTTTCCTCTGGCCCGCGAACACCGGGGAGCTGTTTTTT
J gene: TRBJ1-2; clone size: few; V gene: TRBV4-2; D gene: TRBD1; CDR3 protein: CASSPPGQGGLRYGYTF; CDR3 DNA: TGTGCCAGCAGCCCTCCGGGACAGGGAGGCCTCAGATATGGCTACACCTTC
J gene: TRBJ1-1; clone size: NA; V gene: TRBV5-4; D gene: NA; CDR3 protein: CASSLGGARNTEAFF; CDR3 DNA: TGTGCCAGCAGCTTGGGCGGGGCAAGGAACACTGAAGCTTTCTTT
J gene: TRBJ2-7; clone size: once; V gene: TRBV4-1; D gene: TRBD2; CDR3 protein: CASSQEQYRTRPEQYF; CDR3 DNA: TGCGCCAGCAGCCAAGAGCAGTACAGGACTAGACCCGAGCAGTACTTC
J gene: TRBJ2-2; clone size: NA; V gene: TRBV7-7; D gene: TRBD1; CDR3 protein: CASSLSPTGHAGELFF; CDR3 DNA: TGTGCTAGCAGCTTATCCCCGACAGGGCACGCCGGGGAGCTGTTTTTT
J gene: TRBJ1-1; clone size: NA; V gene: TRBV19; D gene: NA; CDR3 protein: CASDRGITEAFF; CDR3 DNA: TGTGCCAGTGATAGGGGGATCACTGAAGCTTTCTTT
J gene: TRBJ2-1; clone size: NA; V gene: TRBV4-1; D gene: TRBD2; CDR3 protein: CASSTRTSGALYNEQFF; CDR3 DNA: TGCGCCAGCAGTACTCGGACTAGCGGGGCACTCTACAATGAGCAGTTCTTC
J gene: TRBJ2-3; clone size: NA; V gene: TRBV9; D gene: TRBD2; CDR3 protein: CASSETSGGGTDTQYF; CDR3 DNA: TGTGCCAGCAGCGAGACTAGCGGGGGAGGGACAGATACGCAGTATTTT
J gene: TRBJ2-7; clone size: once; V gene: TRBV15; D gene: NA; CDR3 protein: CATSLGGRVLREQYF; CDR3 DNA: TGTGCCACCAGCTTAGGGGGTAGGGTTTTGCGCGAGCAGTACTTC
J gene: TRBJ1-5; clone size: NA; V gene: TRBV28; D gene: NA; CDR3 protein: CASSLGGRPQHF; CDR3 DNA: TGTGCCAGCAGTCTTGGGGGGAGGCCCCAGCATTTT
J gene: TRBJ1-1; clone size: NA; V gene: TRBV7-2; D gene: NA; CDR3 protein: CASSRGPPPFF; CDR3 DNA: TGTGCCAGCAGCCGGGGACCGCCGCCTTTCTTT
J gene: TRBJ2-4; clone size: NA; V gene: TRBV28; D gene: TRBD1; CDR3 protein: CASSFRGGQGAKYF; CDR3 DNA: TGTGCCAGCAGTTTCCGGGGGGGACAGGGGGCAAAGTACTTC
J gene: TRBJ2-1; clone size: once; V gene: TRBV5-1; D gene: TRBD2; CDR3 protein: CASSLVSPTSGVVYNEQFF; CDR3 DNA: TGCGCCAGCAGCTTGGTGTCCCCGACTAGCGGGGTAGTCTACAATGAGCAGTTCTTC
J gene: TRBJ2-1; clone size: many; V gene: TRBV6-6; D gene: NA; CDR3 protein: CASSYSGSTWDNEQFF; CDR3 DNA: TGTGCCAGCAGTTACTCAGGCAGCACATGGGACAATGAGCAGTTCTTC
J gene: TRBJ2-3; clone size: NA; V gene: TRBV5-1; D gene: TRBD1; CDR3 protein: CASSQRDRDMTDTQYF; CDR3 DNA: TGCGCCAGCAGCCAGAGGGACAGGGACATGACAGATACGCAGTATTTT
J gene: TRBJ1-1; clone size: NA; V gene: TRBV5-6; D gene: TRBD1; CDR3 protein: CASSPRTGKVNTEAFF; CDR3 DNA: TGTGCCAGCAGCCCAAGGACAGGGAAGGTGAACACTGAAGCTTTCTTT
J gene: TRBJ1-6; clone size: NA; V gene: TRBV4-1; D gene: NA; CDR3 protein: CASSLTPDSFNSPLHF; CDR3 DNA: TGCGCCAGCAGCCTAACTCCGGACAGCTTTAATTCACCCCTCCACTTT
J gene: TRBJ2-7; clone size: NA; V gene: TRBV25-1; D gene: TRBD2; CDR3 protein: CASSWGGGEVQYF; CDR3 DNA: TGTGCCAGCAGCTGGGGCGGGGGGGAAGTCCAGTACTTC
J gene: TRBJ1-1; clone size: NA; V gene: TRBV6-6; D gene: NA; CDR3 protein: CASSYSEFEAFF; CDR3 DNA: TGTGCCAGCAGTTACTCCGAATTCGAAGCTTTCTTT
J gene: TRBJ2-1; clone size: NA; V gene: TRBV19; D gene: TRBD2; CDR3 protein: CASTSGTSGTYEQFF; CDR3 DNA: TGTGCCAGTACCTCTGGGACTAGCGGGACCTATGAGCAGTTCTTC
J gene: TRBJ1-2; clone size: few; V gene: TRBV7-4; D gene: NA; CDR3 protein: CASSVTPRGGYTF; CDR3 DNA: TGTGCCAGCAGCGTCACACCCCGCGGGGGCTACACCTTC
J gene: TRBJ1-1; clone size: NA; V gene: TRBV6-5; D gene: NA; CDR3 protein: CASSYSFGMNTEAFF; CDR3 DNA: TGTGCCAGCAGTTACTCGTTTGGGATGAACACTGAAGCTTTCTTT
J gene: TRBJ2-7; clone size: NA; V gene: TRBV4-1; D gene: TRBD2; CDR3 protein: CASSQEGGTYEQYF; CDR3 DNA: TGCGCCAGCAGCCAAGAGGGGGGGACCTACGAGCAGTACTTC
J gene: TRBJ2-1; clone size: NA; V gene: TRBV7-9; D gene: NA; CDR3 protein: CASSLKGGSYNEQFF; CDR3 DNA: TGTGCCAGCAGCTTAAAGGGGGGCTCCTACAATGAGCAGTTCTTC
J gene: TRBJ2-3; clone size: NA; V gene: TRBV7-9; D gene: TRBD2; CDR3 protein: CASSTRLSSTSGSYDTQYF; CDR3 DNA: TGTGCCAGCAGCACACGCCTATCGTCGACTAGCGGGAGTTATGATACGCAGTATTTT
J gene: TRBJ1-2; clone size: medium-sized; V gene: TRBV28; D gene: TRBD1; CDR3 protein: CASSWSPGQGANYGYTF; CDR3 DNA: TGTGCCAGCAGTTGGAGTCCGGGACAGGGGGCGAACTATGGCTACACCTTC
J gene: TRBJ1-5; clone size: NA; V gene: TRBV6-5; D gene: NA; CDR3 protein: CASSYSDTRPQHF; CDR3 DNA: TGTGCCAGCAGTTACTCCGACACTCGGCCCCAGCATTTT
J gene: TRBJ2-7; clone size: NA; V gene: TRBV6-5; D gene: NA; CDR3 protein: CASRFRQDVSYEQYF; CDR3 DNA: TGTGCCAGCAGGTTCCGACAGGACGTCTCCTACGAGCAGTACTTC
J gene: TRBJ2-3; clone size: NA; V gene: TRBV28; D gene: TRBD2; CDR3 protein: CASSLGGSETDTQYF; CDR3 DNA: TGTGCCAGCAGTTTAGGCGGGAGCGAGACAGATACGCAGTATTTT
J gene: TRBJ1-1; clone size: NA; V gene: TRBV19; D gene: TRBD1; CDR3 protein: CASSISAGGTEAFF; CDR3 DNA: TGTGCCAGTAGTATATCGGCAGGGGGCACTGAAGCTTTCTTT
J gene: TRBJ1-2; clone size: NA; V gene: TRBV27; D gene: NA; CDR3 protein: CASSTGTNAAYGYTF; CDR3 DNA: TGTGCCAGCAGCACCGGGACTAACGCCGCTTATGGCTACACCTTC
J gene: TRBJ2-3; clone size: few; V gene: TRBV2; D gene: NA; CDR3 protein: CASSRGGSPGTDTQYF; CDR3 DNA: TGTGCCAGCAGTAGGGGTGGGTCGCCTGGCACAGATACGCAGTATTTT
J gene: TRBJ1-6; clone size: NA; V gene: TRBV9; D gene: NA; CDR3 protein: CASTTDGGGSSPLHF; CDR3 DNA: TGTGCCAGCACCACAGACGGGGGGGGCAGTTCACCCCTCCACTTT